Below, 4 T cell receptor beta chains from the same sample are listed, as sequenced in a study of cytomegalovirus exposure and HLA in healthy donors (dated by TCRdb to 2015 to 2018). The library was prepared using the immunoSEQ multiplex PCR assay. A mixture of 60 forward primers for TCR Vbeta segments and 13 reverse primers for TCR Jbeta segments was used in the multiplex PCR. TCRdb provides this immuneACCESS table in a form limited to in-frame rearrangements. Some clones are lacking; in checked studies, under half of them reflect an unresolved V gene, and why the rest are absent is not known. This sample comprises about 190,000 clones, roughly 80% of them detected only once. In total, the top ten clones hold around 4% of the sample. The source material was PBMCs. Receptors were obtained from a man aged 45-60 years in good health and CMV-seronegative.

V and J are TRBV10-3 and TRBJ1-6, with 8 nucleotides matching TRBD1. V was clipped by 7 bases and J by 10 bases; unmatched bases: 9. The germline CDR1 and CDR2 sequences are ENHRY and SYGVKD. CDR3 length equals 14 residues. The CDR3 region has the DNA TGTGCCATCACTCCGGACAGGGAATTCTCACCCCTCCACTTT. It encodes CAITPDREFSPLHF.

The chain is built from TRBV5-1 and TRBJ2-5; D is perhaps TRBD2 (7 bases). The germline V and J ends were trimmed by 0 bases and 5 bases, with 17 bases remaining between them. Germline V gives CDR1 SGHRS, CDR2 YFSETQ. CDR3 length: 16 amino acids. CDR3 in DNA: TGCGCCAGCAGCTTGGCCCAACGGGGGGCGTTTGAGACCCAGTACTTC. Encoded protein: CASSLAQRGAFETQYF.

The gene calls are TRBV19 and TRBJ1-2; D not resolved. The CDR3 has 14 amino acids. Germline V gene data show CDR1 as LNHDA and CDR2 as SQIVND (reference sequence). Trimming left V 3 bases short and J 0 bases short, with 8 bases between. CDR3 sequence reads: CASSIQESNYGYTF. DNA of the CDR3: TGTGCCAGTAGTATCCAGGAATCTAACTATGGCTACACCTTC.

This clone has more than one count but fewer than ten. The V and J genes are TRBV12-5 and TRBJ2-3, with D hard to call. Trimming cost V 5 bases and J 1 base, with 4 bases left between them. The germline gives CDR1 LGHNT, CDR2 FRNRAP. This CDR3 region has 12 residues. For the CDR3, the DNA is TGTGCTAGTGGTCCTCGCACAGATACGCAGTATTTT. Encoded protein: CASGPRTDTQYF.